This note documents a single TCR beta chain sequence. Its antigen target is currently unknown. No much larger clone is present one base from it, and per-base qualities are unavailable. Library creation used the immunoSEQ multiplex PCR assay. The source is immuneACCESS, and TCRdb retained only in-frame sequences with V and J called. Part of the clones is not carried over; for the studies checked, unresolved V genes explain less than half of this, and the remainder is unexplained. In this sample the table shows approximately 760,000 clones, 70% to 90% of which occur a single time. The ten largest clonotypes hold 0.008% to 0.011% of the sample. The data were obtained in a study of shared T cell receptors in the human thymus (dated by TCRdb to about 2021). Background on the whole study: The study investigated the way shared, self-reactive T-cell receptor alpha chains are produced in the human thymus.

Here V drops 0 bases and J drops 7 bases, and the junction holds 2 bases not matched to any gene. CDR1 and CDR2 are read off the germline V gene (reference sequence) as SEHNR and FQNEAQ. The CDR3, from cysteine to phenylalanine, totals 14 residues. Only the CDR3 part of the read is kept: 42 bases, read in frame from the first base. These data were likewise used in another study, on human thymus T cells. As that second paper reports: In Finland, the donors were immunologically healthy infants who were having open corrective cardiac surgery for congenital heart defects. The thymus tissue came from surgical resects taken out during corrective cardiac surgery. V and J gene segment usage appeared biased in both thymic and peripheral blood repertoires. Highly overlapping thymic TCR repertoires among unrelated individuals were reported in the related research. The study used under 10 infant thymus samples plus four related peripheral blood samples to characterize TCR alpha and beta repertoires. The infant donors were about 6 to 250 days old, and the cohort included six or seven males and a couple of females. Thymocytes were mechanically released from the tissue and were stored as pellets of roughly 9-33 million cells at -70 degrees C. Genomic DNA was extracted from frozen cell pellets with a QIAsymphony instrument. TCRB and TCRAD loci were amplified from a standardized quantity of quality-controlled genomic DNA using the immunoSEQ multiplex PCR assay. Amplicons spanned the V(D)J region at a length sufficient to cover the CDR3 and identify V and J genes. The commercial immunoSEQ service was used to sequence amplicons on an Illumina platform. Primer bias and sequencing errors were corrected using previously described methods, and TCRAD and TCRB definitions followed the IMGT database. immunoSEQ Analyzer 3.0 and VDJTools were used for repertoire analysis, which covered basic statistics, V/J segment usage, diversity estimates, rarefaction and pairwise overlap. Diversity was estimated using the Chao1, ChaoE, Efron-Thisted, Shannon and inverse Simpson indices, and was also estimated on datasets down-sampled to the size of the smallest sample. For repertoire overlap, CDR3 nucleotide sequence, V gene and J gene had to match strictly, and clustering was done by Jaccard-based multidimensional scaling. On average, thymus samples yielded 800,000 or so unique TCRB clonotypes, whereas blood samples yielded 75,000 to 95,000.

Recombination joined TRBV7-9 with TRBJ2-2; 7 nucleotides in the junction match TRBD1. This TCR came from a girl less than two years old with a congenital heart defect. Donor details come from another sample of the same person, matched by shared clones. The specimen was thymocytes. The CDR3 is CASSLAPGGGELFF. The sequenced DNA: TGTGCCAGCAGCTTAGCACCAGGGGGCGGGGAGCTGTTTTTT.